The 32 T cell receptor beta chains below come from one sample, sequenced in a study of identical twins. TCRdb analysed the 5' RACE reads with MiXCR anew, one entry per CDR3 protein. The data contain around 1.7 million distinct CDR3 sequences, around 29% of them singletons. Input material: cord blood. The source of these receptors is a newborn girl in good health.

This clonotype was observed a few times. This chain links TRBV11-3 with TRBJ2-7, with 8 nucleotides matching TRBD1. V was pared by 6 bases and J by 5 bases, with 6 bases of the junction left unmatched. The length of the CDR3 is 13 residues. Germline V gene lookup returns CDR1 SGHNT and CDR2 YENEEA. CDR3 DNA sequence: TGTGCCAGCAGTACAAGACAGGGGAACGAGCAGTACTTC. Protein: CASSTRQGNEQYF.

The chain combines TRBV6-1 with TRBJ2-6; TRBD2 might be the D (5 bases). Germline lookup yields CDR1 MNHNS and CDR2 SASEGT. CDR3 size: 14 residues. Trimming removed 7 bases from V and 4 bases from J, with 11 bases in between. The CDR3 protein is CASIPRAGANVLTF. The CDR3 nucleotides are TGTGCCAGCATCCCGAGGGCAGGGGCCAACGTCCTGACTTTC.

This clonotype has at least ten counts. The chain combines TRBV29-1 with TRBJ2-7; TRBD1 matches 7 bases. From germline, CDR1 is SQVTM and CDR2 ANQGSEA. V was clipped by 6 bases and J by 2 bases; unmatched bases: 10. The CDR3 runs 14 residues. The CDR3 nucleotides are TGCAGCGTCTCAGACAGGGTGATTCCCTACGAGCAGTACTTC. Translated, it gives CSVSDRVIPYEQYF.

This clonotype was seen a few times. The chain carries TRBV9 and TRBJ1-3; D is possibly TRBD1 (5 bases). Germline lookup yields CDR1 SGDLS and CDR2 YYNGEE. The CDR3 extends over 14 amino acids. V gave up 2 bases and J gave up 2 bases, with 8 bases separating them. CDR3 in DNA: TGTGCCAGCAGCGTTTCAGGGACTGGAAACACCATATATTTT. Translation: CASSVSGTGNTIYF.

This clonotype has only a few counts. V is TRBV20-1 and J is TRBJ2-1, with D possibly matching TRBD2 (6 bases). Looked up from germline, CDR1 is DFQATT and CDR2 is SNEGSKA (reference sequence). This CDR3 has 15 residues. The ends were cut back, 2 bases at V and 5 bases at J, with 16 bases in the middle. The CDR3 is CSARKRVWGDNEQFF. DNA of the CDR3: TGCAGTGCTAGAAAACGCGTATGGGGGGACAATGAGCAGTTCTTC.

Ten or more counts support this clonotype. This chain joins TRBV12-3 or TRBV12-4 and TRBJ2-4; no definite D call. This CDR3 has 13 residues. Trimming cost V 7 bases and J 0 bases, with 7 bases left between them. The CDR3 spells CASKGQAKNIQYF. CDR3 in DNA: TGTGCCAGCAAAGGTCAAGCCAAAAACATTCAGTACTTC.

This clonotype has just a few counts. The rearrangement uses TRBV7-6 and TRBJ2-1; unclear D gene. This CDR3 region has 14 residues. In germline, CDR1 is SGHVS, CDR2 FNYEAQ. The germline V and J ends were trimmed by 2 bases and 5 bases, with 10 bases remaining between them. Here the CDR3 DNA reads TGTGCCAGCAGCTTACCATATACCAACAATGAGCAGTTCTTC. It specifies CASSLPYTNNEQFF.

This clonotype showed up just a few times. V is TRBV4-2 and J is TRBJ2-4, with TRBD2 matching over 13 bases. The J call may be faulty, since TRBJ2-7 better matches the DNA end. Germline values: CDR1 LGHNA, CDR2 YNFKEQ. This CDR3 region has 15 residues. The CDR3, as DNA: TGTGCCAGCAGCCAAAGGACTAGCGGGGGAGGCGAGCAGTACTTC. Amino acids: CASSQRTSGGGEQYF.

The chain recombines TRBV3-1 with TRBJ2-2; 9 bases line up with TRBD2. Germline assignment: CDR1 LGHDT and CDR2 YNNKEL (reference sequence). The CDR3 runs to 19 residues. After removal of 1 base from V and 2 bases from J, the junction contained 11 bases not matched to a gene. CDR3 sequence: CASSQVQREVPTNTGELFF. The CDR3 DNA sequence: TGTGCCAGCAGCCAAGTTCAGCGGGAGGTCCCGACTAACACCGGGGAGCTGTTTTTT.

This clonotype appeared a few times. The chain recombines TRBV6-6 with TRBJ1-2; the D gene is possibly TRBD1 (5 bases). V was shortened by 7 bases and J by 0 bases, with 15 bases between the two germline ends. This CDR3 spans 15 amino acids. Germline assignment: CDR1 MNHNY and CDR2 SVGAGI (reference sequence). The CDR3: CASTYQGRPNYGYTF. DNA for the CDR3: TGTGCCAGCACCTATCAGGGAAGGCCTAACTATGGCTACACCTTC.

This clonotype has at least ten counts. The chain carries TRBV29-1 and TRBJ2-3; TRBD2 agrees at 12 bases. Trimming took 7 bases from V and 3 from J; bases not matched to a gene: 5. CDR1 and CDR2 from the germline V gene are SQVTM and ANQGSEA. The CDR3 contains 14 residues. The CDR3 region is CSAGLAGPTDTQYF. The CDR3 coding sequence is TGCAGCGCTGGACTAGCGGGGCCAACAGATACGCAGTATTTT.

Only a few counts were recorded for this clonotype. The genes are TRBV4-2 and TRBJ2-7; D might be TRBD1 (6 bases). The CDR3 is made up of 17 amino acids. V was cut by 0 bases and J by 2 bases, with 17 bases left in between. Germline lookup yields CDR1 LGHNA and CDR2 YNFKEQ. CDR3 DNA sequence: TGTGCCAGCAGCCAAGATCATGGCGGGCACAGGGCCTACGAGCAGTACTTC. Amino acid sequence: CASSQDHGGHRAYEQYF.

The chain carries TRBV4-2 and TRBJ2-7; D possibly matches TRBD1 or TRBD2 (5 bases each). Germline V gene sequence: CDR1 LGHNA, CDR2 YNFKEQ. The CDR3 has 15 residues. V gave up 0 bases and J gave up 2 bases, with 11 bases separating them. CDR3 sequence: CASSQDLTAAYEQYF. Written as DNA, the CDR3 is TGTGCCAGCAGCCAAGATTTGACAGCGGCCTACGAGCAGTACTTC.

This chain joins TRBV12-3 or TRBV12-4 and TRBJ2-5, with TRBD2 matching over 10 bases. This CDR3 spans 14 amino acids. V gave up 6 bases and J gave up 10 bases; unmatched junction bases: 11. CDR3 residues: CASRPSGGAGNQYF. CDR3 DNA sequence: TGTGCCAGCAGACCTAGCGGGGGTGCGGGTAACCAGTACTTC.

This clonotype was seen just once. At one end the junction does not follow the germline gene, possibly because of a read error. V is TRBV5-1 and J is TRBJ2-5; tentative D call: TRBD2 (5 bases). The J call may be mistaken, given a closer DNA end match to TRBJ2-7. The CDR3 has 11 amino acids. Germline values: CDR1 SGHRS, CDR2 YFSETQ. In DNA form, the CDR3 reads TGCGCCGGCAGCTTGGCGGGCGAGCAGTACTTC. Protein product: CAGSLAGEQYF.

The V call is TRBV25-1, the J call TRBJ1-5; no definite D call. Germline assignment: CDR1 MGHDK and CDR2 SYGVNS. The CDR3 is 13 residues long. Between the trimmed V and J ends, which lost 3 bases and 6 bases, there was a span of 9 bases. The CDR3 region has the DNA TGTGCCAGCAGTGATGGGGAAGGTCAGCCCCAGCATTTT. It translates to CASSDGEGQPQHF.

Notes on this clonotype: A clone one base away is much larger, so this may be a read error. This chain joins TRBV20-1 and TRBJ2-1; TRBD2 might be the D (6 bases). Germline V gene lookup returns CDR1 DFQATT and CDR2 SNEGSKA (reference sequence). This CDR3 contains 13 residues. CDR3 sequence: CSASSGSYNEQVF. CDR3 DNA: TGCAGTGCTAGTAGCGGCTCCTACAATGAGCAGGTCTTC.

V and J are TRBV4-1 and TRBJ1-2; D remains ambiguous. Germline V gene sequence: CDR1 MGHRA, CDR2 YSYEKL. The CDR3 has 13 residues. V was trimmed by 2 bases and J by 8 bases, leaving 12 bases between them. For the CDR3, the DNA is TGCGCCAGCAGCCAACTTATCCTGGACGGCTACACCTTC. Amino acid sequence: CASSQLILDGYTF.

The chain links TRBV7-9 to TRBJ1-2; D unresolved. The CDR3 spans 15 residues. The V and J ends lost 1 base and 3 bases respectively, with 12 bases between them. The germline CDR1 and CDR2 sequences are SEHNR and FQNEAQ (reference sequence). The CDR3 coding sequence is TGTGCCAGCAGCTTAGGGGCCGGGAAACACTATGGCTACACCTTC. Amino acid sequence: CASSLGAGKHYGYTF.

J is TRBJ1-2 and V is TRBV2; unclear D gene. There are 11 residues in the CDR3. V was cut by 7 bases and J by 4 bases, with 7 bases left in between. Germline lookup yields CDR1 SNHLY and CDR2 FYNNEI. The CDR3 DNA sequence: TGTGCCAGCACAGTCGCCTATGGCTACACCTTC. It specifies CASTVAYGYTF.

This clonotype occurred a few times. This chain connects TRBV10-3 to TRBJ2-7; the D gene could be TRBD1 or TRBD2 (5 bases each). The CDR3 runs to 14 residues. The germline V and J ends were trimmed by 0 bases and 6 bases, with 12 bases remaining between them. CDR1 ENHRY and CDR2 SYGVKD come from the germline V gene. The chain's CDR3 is CAISESGEWGEQYF. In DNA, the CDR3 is TGTGCCATCAGTGAGTCGGGGGAGTGGGGCGAGCAGTACTTC.

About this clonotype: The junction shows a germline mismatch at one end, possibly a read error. The CDR3 region has the DNA TGTACCAGCAGCTTAATGGGAGGTACCTACGAGCAGTACTTC. Protein product: CTSSLMGGTYEQYF. The rearrangement joins TRBV11-2 to TRBJ2-7, with a tentative D call TRBD2 (6 bases). The CDR3 contains 14 residues. Germline V lookup: CDR1 SGHAT, CDR2 FQNNGV.

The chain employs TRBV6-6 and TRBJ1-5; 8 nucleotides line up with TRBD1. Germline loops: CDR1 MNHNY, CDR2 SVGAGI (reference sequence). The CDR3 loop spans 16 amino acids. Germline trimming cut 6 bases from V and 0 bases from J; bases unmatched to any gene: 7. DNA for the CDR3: TGTGCCAGCAGGATCGACAGGGGACTTAGCAATCAGCCCCAGCATTTT. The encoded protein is CASRIDRGLSNQPQHF.

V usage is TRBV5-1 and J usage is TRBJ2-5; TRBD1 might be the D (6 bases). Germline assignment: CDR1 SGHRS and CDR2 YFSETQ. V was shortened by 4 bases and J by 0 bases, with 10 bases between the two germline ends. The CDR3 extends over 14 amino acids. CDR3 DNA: TGCGCCAGCAGCCCAGGGACACACCAAGAGACCCAGTACTTC. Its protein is CASSPGTHQETQYF.

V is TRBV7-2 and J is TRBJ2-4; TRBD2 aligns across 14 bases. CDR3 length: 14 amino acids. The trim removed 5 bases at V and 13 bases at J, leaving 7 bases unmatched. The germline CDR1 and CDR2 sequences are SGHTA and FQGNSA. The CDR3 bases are TGTGCCAGCAGCCCGACTAGCGGGGGGGCGCAGCAGTACTTC. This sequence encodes CASSPTSGGAQQYF.

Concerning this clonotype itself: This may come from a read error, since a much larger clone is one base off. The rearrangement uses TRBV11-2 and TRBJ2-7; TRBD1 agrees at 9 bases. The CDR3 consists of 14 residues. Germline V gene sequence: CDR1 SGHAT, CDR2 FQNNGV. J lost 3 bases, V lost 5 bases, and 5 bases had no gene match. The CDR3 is CASSTGTGLYEQYF. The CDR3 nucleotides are TGTGCCAGCAGCACCGGGACAGGGCTCTACGAGCAGTACTTC.

This CDR3 is CASSLDRSGEQFF. The CDR3 DNA reads as TGTGCCAGCAGCTTAGATCGGAGCGGCGAGCAGTTCTTC. This chain links TRBV11-2 with TRBJ2-1; D is perhaps TRBD2 (5 bases). The CDR3 has 13 residues. V lost 0 bases and J lost 10, with 10 bases in between. CDR1 is SGHAT and CDR2 is FQNNGV in the germline V gene.

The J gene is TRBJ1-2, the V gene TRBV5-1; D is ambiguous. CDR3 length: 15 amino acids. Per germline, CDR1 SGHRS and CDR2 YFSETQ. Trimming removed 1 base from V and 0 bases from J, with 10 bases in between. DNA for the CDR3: TGCGCCAGCAGCTTGACTTCAGGAACTAACTATGGCTACACCTTC. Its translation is CASSLTSGTNYGYTF.

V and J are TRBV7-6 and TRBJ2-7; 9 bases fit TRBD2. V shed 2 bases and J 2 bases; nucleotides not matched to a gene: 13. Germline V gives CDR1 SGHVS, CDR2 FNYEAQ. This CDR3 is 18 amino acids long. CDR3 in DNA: TGTGCCAGCAGCTTATTGACTAGCGGAGGTCGGGCCCCCTACGAGCAGTACTTC. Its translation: CASSLLTSGGRAPYEQYF. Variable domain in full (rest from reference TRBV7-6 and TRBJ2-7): GAGVSQSPRYKVTKRGQDVALRCDPISGHVSLYWYRQALGQGPEFLTYFNYEAQQDKSGLPNDRFSAERPEGSISTLTIQRTEQRDSAMYRCASSLLTSGGRAPYEQYFGPGTRLTVT.

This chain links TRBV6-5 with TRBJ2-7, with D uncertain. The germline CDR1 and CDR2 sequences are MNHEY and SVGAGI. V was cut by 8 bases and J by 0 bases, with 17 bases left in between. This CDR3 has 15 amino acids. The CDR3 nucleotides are TGTGCCAGCCAGTCGCCGAGGACGAGCTCCTACGAGCAGTACTTC. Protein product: CASQSPRTSSYEQYF.

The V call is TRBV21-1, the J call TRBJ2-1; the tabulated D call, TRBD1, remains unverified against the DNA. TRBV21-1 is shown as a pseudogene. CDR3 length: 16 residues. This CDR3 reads CASIPRDPSSYNEQFF. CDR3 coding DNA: TGTGCCAGCATCCCGCGGGACCCAAGCTCCTACAATGAGCAGTTCTTC.

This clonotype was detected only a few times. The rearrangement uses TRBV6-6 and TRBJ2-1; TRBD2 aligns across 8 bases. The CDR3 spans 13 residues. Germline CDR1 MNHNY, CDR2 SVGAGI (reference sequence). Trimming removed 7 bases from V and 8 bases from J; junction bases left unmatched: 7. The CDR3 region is CASMAGGTDEQFF. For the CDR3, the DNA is TGTGCCAGCATGGCGGGGGGAACGGATGAGCAGTTCTTC.